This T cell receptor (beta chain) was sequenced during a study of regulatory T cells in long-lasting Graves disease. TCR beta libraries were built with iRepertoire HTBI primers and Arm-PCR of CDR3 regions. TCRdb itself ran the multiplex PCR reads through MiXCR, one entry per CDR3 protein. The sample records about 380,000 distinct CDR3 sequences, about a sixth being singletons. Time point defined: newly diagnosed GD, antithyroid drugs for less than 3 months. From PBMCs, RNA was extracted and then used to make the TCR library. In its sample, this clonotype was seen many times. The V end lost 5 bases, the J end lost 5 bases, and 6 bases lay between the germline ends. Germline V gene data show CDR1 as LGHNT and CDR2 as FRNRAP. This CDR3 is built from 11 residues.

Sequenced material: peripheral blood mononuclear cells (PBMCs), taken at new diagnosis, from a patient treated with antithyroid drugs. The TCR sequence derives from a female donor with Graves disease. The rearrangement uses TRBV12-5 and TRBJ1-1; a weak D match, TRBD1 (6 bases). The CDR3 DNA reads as TGTGCTAGTGGTCAGGGGACTGAAGCTTTCTTT. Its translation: CASGQGTEAFF.